The T cell receptor beta chain under discussion was sequenced for a study of T cells after yellow fever vaccination. Study-level information: Researchers used SMART-Seq v4 Ultra Low Input to prepare fractions that had low cell numbers. Findings and caveats of the study: Post-booster repertoires contained most primary-vaccination clones again (about 96% CD4, around 88% CD8). Peak timing came faster in the weaker secondary response, day 5 versus 15.

Concerning this clonotype: The antigen is unknown.

V lost 0 bases to trimming and J lost 3 bases; unmatched junction nucleotides: 10. Looked up from germline, CDR1 is MGHRA and CDR2 is YSYEKL. The CDR3 spans 17 residues. TCRdb re-derived calls from the 5' RACE reads in MiXCR, one entry per CDR3 protein. Here the sample spans a few hundred thousand distinct CDR3 sequences, around 4.9% being singletons. The chain carries TRBV4-1 and TRBJ2-7; 8 nucleotides agree with TRBD1. This sequence was found in a man younger than 35 who received the YFV17D yellow fever vaccine. The sequencing here drew on CD4+ T cells sorted from PBMCs, taken on the day of the yellow fever booster vaccination. CDR3 in amino acids: CASSQDPRAGGYYEQYF. The CDR3, as DNA: TGCGCCAGCAGCCAAGACCCCCGGGCAGGGGGCTACTACGAGCAGTACTTC.